This T cell receptor beta chain stems from a study of PD-1 blockade in mismatch repair-deficient tumors. Study information: Enrolled about 2013-2016, patients had progressing, pretreated mismatch repair-deficient cancers of about twelve types. Study results and limitations: Rapid post-treatment expansion, then contraction, generally preceding radiologic response, marked tumor-resident clones.

Mismatch repair deficiency was confirmed in all patients, by PCR or immunohistochemistry. The germline CDR1 and CDR2 sequences are SGHTA and FQGNSA. The V segment lost 5 bases and the J segment 11 bases; nucleotides outside the gene matches: 11. The CDR3 is made up of 15 amino acids. This clone was counted only a few times. What it binds is unknown. Only in-frame clones appear in the TCRdb table, and some are missing; sequencing was by immunoSEQ multiplex PCR. The repertoire has some 19,000 clones, almost 85% of them found once; the top ten carry roughly 1.4%. This specimen was PBMCs, taken 52 weeks after starting pembrolizumab. The origin of this receptor is an adult with mismatch repair-deficient cancer. This rearrangement joins TRBV7-2 to TRBJ2-7; the match to TRBD2 covers 14 bases. The CDR3 DNA reads as TGTGCCAGCAGCACCCCGGGACTAGCGGGAGTATATGAGTACTTC. It encodes CASSTPGLAGVYEYF. Together with reference TRBV7-2 and TRBJ2-7, the CDR3 gives the full variable domain: GAGVSQSPSNKVTEKGKDVELRCDPISGHTALYWYRQSLGQGLEFLIYFQGNSAPDKSGLPSDRFSAERTGGSVSTLTIQRTQQEDSAVYLCASSTPGLAGVYEYFGPGTRLTVT.